What follows is one T cell receptor (beta chain) and its context. The data originate from a study of blood T cells in healthy people across ages. Next came a second PCR, run for 7 to 11 cycles, which used a sample-barcoded 5' primer along with a J-beta primer mix. A single record per CDR3 protein comes from TCRdb applying MiXCR to the 5' RACE reads. The sample has more than 450,000 distinct CDR3 sequences, approximately 26% seen once. These same data were also listed under a study on T cells of mothers and their children.

Sequenced sample: blood. The sequence came from a boy between 2 and 10 years old in good health.

The CDR3 protein is CATSRVGDRDGYTF. The DNA of the CDR3 is TGTGCCACCAGCAGGGTCGGGGACAGAGATGGCTACACCTTC. The chain couples TRBV15 to TRBJ1-2; 7 positions match TRBD1. V shed 3 bases, J shed 6 bases, and the junction held 7 bases outside the gene matches. CDR1 is LNHNV and CDR2 is YYDKDF in the germline V gene (reference sequence). This CDR3 is built from 14 residues.